This T cell receptor beta chain stems from a study of molecular identifiers for immune sequencing clone quantification (dated by TCRdb to the late 2010s). Context from the whole study: For a replicate experiment, RNA from approximately 20,000 or 100,000 naive CD8 T cells was divided into five aliquots, and four of the five aliquots were sequenced. This methods study benchmarked molecular-identifier clustering-based TCR repertoire sequencing (MIDCIRS) and TCR RNA copy counting, using CD8 T cells to do so. The research as a whole found: The naive libraries included spiked-in Jurkat TCR RNA (roughly nine copies' worth), and this RNA is not part of the donor repertoire. Spiked-in Jurkat TCR RNA equal to a single cell's worth was reported to be detectable even within 1,100,000 naive CD8 T cells. When barcode sub-clustering was left out, chimeric consensus sequences inflated TCR diversity, with chimeras reaching as high as 47%. Highly expanded clone sizes could be underestimated if identical TCR molecules share a barcode. In CMV-specific effector cells, over 97% of molecules were held by clones above 20 RNA copies, whereas under 1% of molecules were held by such clones in naive cells. Modeling estimated 3 to 3.5 recovered TCR RNA copies per cell, compared with about 10 by digital PCR, which implies roughly 29% capture efficiency.

Receptor libraries were prepared by PCR. The listed sequencing device is NextSeq 500. Bulk TCR libraries were made following a previously described method, with the TCR primers given in Table S5. The Qiagen AllPrep DNA/RNA kit was used to purify total RNA. Before analysis, reads from multiple sequencing runs of the same library were pooled. The paper's data handling went like this. Reads were retained only if an exact TCR constant sequence was present, and the retained reads were trimmed to 150 nt and grouped according to their 12-nt molecular barcodes. Reads in each barcode group were sub-clustered using a 15% Levenshtein threshold, and a quality-weighted consensus sequence was built for each RNA molecule. Non-functional sequences were excluded, and lower-count sequences lying one edit away from another sequence were also excluded. Barcode sub-clusters with fewer than 20% of the maximum read count were removed, based on fitting two negative binomial distributions. The public reads were run again by TCRdb, first through fastp at Q25 and then through MiXCR, and only productive beta chains were kept. Merged by CDR3 protein, the rows form single entries marked with the most common genes and DNA. It is TCRdb's table, rather than the study itself, that gives the V and J calls and clone size. Present in this sample are approximately 500,000 distinct CDR3 sequences, around 23% of which were seen just once. The ten largest clones add up to 0.76% of the sample.

For CDR1 and CDR2, the germline V gene (reference sequence) lists LNHDA and SQIVND. V is clipped by 2 bases and J by 3 bases, and the sequence between their germline boundaries is 11 bases long. The CDR3, from cysteine to phenylalanine, totals 14 residues. Only the CDR3 portion is preserved as DNA: 42 bases, with reading frame beginning at the first base. This clonotype has just one count. The target of this receptor is not known. One base away there is no much larger clone; base qualities are not given. One read alone is a weak basis. Naive CD8 T cell libraries were made from approximately 20,000 to 1,000,000 sorted cells using 10%, 30% or 50% of purified RNA. On a BD FACSAria II, naive CD8 T cells were FACS-sorted as CD8+CD4-CCR7+CD45RA+ and collected into RLT Plus buffer. To test detection sensitivity, Jurkat RNA equivalent to approximately ten TCR copies was spiked into samples of roughly 20,000-1,000,000 naive CD8 T cells. CD8 T cells were enriched using RosetteSep CD8+ T Cell Enrichment Cocktail and Ficoll-Paque, and the enriched cells then underwent ACK red cell lysis.

The receptor was derived from a human donor in good health. Some libraries in this study had Jurkat cell RNA spiked in. The sequenced sample was naive CD8+ T cells from blood, with Jurkat cell RNA spiked in. The cell subset or site label corresponds to: FACS-sorted CD8+CD4-CCR7+CD45RA+ naive T cells. The chain couples TRBV19 to TRBJ2-7; tentative D gene TRBD1, with 7 bases matching. The nucleotides are TGTGCCAGTAGTATACAGGGGGGAAGCTACGAGCAGTACTTC. It encodes CASSIQGGSYEQYF. The reference TRBV19 and TRBJ2-7 proteins fill in what lies around the CDR3, so the full variable domain reads DGGITQSPKYLFRKEGQNVTLSCEQNLNHDAMYWYRQDPGQGLRLIYYSQIVNDFQKGDIAEGYSVSREKKESFPLTVTSAQKNPTAFYLCASSIQGGSYEQYFGPGTRLTVT.